This TCR beta chain was recovered during a study of T cells in Graves' hyperthyroidism and ophthalmopathy. Across the whole study: Pretreatment peripheral blood was obtained at initial diagnosis.

This clonotype has ten or more counts. In germline, CDR1 is SGHTA, CDR2 FQGTGA. The CDR3 consists of 13 residues. With 5 bases removed from V and 2 bases from J, the gap between germline ends came to 9 bases. From RNA transcripts, TCR beta CDR3 regions were amplified. The primer set for the first-round RT-PCR of the TCR CDR3 was HTBI. TCRdb reprocessed the multiplex PCR reads with MiXCR, giving one entry per CDR3 protein. The data contain over 700,000 distinct CDR3 sequences, about 35% of them seen just once; the ten biggest clones take up less than 40%. The TCR sequence derives from a woman between 40 and 50 years old with Graves' hyperthyroidism. The chain carries TRBV7-3 and TRBJ2-5; D is perhaps TRBD2 (6 bases). Sequenced material: blood. The CDR3 protein is CASSRGNQETQYF. As DNA, the CDR3 is TGTGCCAGCAGCCGCGGGAATCAAGAGACCCAGTACTTC.